The next 18 T cell receptor beta chains were all read from a single sample in a study of T cell changes during pregnancy in multiple sclerosis (dated by TCRdb to the late 2010s). Libraries came from the immunoSEQ multiplex PCR assay. The clones in this table, taken by TCRdb from immuneACCESS, are in-frame only. Not every clone is retained; where verified, under half of the shortfall comes from an unresolved V gene, and the cause of the rest is unknown. Here the sample has about 15,000 clones; around 97% occur a single time. Of the sample, 0.8% to 1% falls within the top ten clones. This sample comprised peripheral blood, obtained in the third trimester of pregnancy. The receptors here all came from a female donor with multiple sclerosis, enrolled in a pregnancy study.

V is TRBV6-1 and J is TRBJ2-5, with TRBD2 as a possible D gene (7 bases). Trimming removed 2 bases from V and 2 bases from J, with 15 bases in between. This CDR3 is built from 16 residues. Germline CDR1 is MNHNS and CDR2 is SASEGT. The CDR3 here is CASSELEGRGQETQYF. Written as DNA, the CDR3 is TGTGCCAGCAGTGAACTGGAAGGGAGGGGGCAAGAGACCCAGTACTTC.

This chain connects TRBV5-1 to TRBJ1-3; no clear D. The germline gives CDR1 SGHRS, CDR2 YFSETQ. The CDR3 runs 14 residues. The germline V and J ends were trimmed by 1 base and 4 bases, with 9 bases remaining between them. The CDR3 nucleotides read TGCGCCAGCAGCTTGTCAGGCCTCGGAAACACCATATATTTT. Amino acid sequence: CASSLSGLGNTIYF.

The J gene is TRBJ2-5, the V gene TRBV18, with 7 bases aligning to TRBD2. The CDR3 contains 16 residues. Trimming removed 2 bases from V and 5 bases from J; junction bases left unmatched: 11. CDR1 KGHSH and CDR2 LQKENI come from the germline V gene. The CDR3 DNA reads TGTGCCAGCTCACCAACTCGCGGGACTATTAGGGAGACCCAGTACTTC. As protein: CASSPTRGTIRETQYF.

This clone was observed a single time. The chain uses TRBV4-3 and TRBJ1-4, with 7 bases fitting TRBD1. The germline V gene has CDR1 LGHNA and CDR2 YSLEER. This CDR3 region has 16 residues. Trimming cost V 0 bases and J 8 bases; bases outside gene matches: 9. The CDR3 sequence is CASSQDTGTVGEKLFF. The DNA of the CDR3 is TGCGCCAGCAGCCAAGACACTGGGACAGTGGGAGAAAAACTGTTTTTT.

The sample holds a few counts of this clone. V and J are TRBV28 and TRBJ2-2; 10 bases are shared with TRBD1. Germline CDR1 MDHEN, CDR2 SYDVKM. The CDR3 has 14 residues. V lost 6 bases, J lost 10 bases, and 8 bases stayed unmatched. CDR3 DNA sequence: TGTGCCAGCAGGAGCCGGGACAGGGGACAGGAGCTGTTTTTT. This codes for CASRSRDRGQELFF.

The rearrangement uses TRBV7-6 and TRBJ1-2; 12 bases agree with TRBD1. Germline CDR1 reads SGHVS; CDR2 reads FNYEAQ. V trimming: 4 bases; J trimming: 4 bases; junction bases outside the gene matches: 16. The CDR3 sequence is 19 residues long. This CDR3 reads CASSSPRQGTGGPSYGYTF. CDR3 coding DNA: TGTGCCAGCAGCTCCCCGAGACAAGGGACAGGGGGCCCTAGCTATGGCTACACCTTC.

The table lists this clone with a count of one. This chain uses TRBV28 with TRBJ1-1; a weak D match, TRBD1 (6 bases). V shed 7 bases and J shed 0 bases, with 18 bases lying between them. Germline lookup yields CDR1 MDHEN and CDR2 SYDVKM. There are 16 residues in the CDR3. The CDR3 bases are TGTGCCAGCACAATGACGGGGGGCGCGTTGAACACTGAAGCTTTCTTT. It specifies CASTMTGGALNTEAFF.

V is TRBV28 and J is TRBJ2-2, with a possible D match to TRBD1 (6 bases). Germline V CDR1 and CDR2: MDHEN, SYDVKM. The CDR3 runs 16 residues. The V end lost 4 bases, the J end lost 4 bases, and 16 bases lay between the germline ends. The CDR3 here is CASSWGDRTATGELFF. The CDR3 coding sequence is TGTGCCAGCAGTTGGGGCGACAGGACAGCCACCGGGGAGCTGTTTTTT.

V gene TRBV7-3 combines with J gene TRBJ2-5, with D maybe TRBD2 (6 bases). Trimming shortened V by 5 bases and J by 9 bases, and 31 bases separated the two germline ends. The length of the CDR3 is 18 residues. The V gene's germline CDR1 is SGHTA and CDR2 FQGTGA. This chain's CDR3 is CASSASYGAGYPAGAQYF. CDR3 coding DNA: TGTGCCAGCAGCGCCTCCTACGGGGCGGGGTATCCGGCTGGGGCCCAGTACTTC.

The rearrangement joins TRBV6-1 to TRBJ2-3; TRBD2 matches at 12 bases. The CDR3 is 19 amino acids. The junction had 14 bases not matched to a gene; V was cut back by 3 bases and J by 4 bases. Germline loops: CDR1 MNHNS, CDR2 SASEGT. CDR3 residues: CASSEASGRASGYADTQYF. In DNA form, the CDR3 reads TGTGCCAGCAGTGAGGCTAGCGGGAGGGCCTCGGGGTACGCAGATACGCAGTATTTT.

This clone was recorded once. This chain links TRBV7-9 with TRBJ2-2; D not resolved. The CDR3 totals 15 residues. From germline, CDR1 is SEHNR and CDR2 FQNEAQ (reference sequence). The V gene lost 5 bases and the J gene lost 0 bases, with 10 bases spanning the gap. The CDR3 nucleotides are TGTGCCAGCAGCCCAACATTTTCGAACACCGGGGAGCTGTTTTTT. Its translation: CASSPTFSNTGELFF.

The chain has TRBV7-2 and TRBJ2-2; the match to TRBD2 covers 10 bases. CDR3 length: 17 amino acids. Germline CDR1 reads SGHTA; CDR2 reads FQGNSA. Germline trimming cut 5 bases from V and 4 bases from J; bases unmatched to any gene: 10. For the CDR3, the DNA is TGTGCCAGCAGCCTGGCTAAGCGGGGGGGCCTCACCGGGGAGCTGTTTTTT. It is translated as CASSLAKRGGLTGELFF.

The genes are TRBV28 and TRBJ1-5; D is unresolved. Germline V gives CDR1 MDHEN, CDR2 SYDVKM. CDR3 length: 14 amino acids. The germline V and J ends were trimmed by 1 base and 6 bases, with 10 bases remaining between them. The CDR3 DNA reads as TGTGCCAGCAGTTTATTCTACGAGGGTCAGCCCCAGCATTTT. This codes for CASSLFYEGQPQHF.

The genes are TRBV10-3 and TRBJ2-1; TRBD2 matches 9 bases. Germline lookup yields CDR1 ENHRY and CDR2 SYGVKD. V lost 8 bases, J lost 7 bases, and 15 bases stayed unmatched. The CDR3 runs 16 residues. Here the CDR3 DNA reads TGTGCCATCGCCAGGGGTCTTAGCGGGGGTAGAAATGAGCAGTTCTTC. Translating gives CAIARGLSGGRNEQFF.

The rearrangement links TRBV7-3 to TRBJ2-2; weak D call: TRBD2 (5 bases). The CDR3 loop spans 14 amino acids. Germline CDR1 SGHTA, CDR2 FQGTGA. Trimming left V 2 bases short and J 1 base short, with 5 bases between. In DNA, the CDR3 is TGTGCCAGCAGCTTAGGAGGGAACACCGGGGAGCTGTTTTTT. It encodes CASSLGGNTGELFF.

This sequence joins TRBV5-1 and TRBJ2-5; 8 nucleotides align to TRBD1. The V gene's germline CDR1 is SGHRS and CDR2 YFSETQ. The CDR3 length is 14 residues. Losses at the gene ends were 5 bases for V and 5 bases for J; bases not matched to a gene: 8. The CDR3 sequence: CASRYQGARETQYF. DNA for the CDR3: TGCGCCAGCAGATACCAGGGGGCGCGGGAGACCCAGTACTTC.

This clone was observed once. The V call is TRBV29-1, the J call TRBJ2-3; TRBD2 is a possible D gene (6 bases). Trimming cost V 4 bases and J 9 bases, with 17 bases left between them. Germline V gives CDR1 SQVTM, CDR2 ANQGSEA. The CDR3 is 13 residues long. The CDR3 sequence is CSVVDARGVTQYF. Written as DNA, the CDR3 is TGCAGCGTTGTAGACGCGCGGGGAGTCACGCAGTATTTT.

The chain uses TRBV7-9 and TRBJ1-1; D is undetermined. The CDR3 sequence is 16 residues long. The germline V gene has CDR1 SEHNR and CDR2 FQNEAQ (reference sequence). V lost 7 bases and J 0 bases, leaving 18 bases between the germline ends. The CDR3, as DNA: TGTGCCAGCATCCCTAAAGAGGCCCCCATGAACACTGAAGCTTTCTTT. It yields the protein CASIPKEAPMNTEAFF.